Listed below are T cell receptor beta chains from one sample, sequenced in a study of blood T cell repertoires in COVID-19. The data were produced by immunoSEQ multiplex PCR, yet TCRdb's version contains in-frame clones alone and is incomplete. The sample has just over 300,000 clones; 85% to 90% are singletons. Sequencing input: PBMCs or T cells enriched from blood (not recorded which). The receptors were gathered from a man aged 25-40 years who had recovered from COVID-19. Each CDR3 is given with its conserved first and last residue. The order of the fields is clone size, J gene, V gene, CDR3 length, D gene, CDR3 protein, CDR3 DNA. D genes are given only for firm matches. Size values are once, few and many counts, or a class for expanded clones, and some rows have none.

clone size: NA
J gene: TRBJ1-1
V gene: TRBV19
CDR3 length: 13
D gene: NA
CDR3 protein: CASTIRGNTEAFF
CDR3 DNA: TGTGCCAGTACCATAAGGGGGAACACTGAAGCTTTCTTT

clone size: NA
J gene: TRBJ1-3
V gene: TRBV2
CDR3 length: 15
D gene: NA
CDR3 protein: CASSEAGQAGNTIYF
CDR3 DNA: TGTGCCAGCAGTGAAGCGGGACAAGCTGGAAACACCATATATTTT

clone size: NA
J gene: TRBJ2-7
V gene: TRBV24-1
CDR3 length: 15
D gene: TRBD2
CDR3 protein: CATSATSGSIYEQYF
CDR3 DNA: TGTGCCACCAGTGCTACTAGCGGGAGTATCTACGAGCAGTACTTC

clone size: once
J gene: TRBJ1-2
V gene: TRBV18
CDR3 length: 16
D gene: TRBD1
CDR3 protein: CASSPTDRGHMKGYTF
CDR3 DNA: TGTGCCAGCTCACCCACAGACAGGGGGCATATGAAGGGCTACACCTTC

clone size: NA
J gene: TRBJ2-1
V gene: TRBV28
CDR3 length: 16
D gene: NA
CDR3 protein: CASSLSQGTRNNEQFF
CDR3 DNA: TGTGCCAGCAGCCTATCTCAGGGGACCCGGAACAATGAGCAGTTCTTC

clone size: NA
J gene: TRBJ1-2
V gene: TRBV4-1
CDR3 length: 13
D gene: TRBD1
CDR3 protein: CASSDRGGYGYTF
CDR3 DNA: TGCGCCAGCAGCGACAGGGGGGGCTATGGCTACACCTTC

clone size: NA
J gene: TRBJ2-7
V gene: TRBV19
CDR3 length: 14
D gene: TRBD1
CDR3 protein: CASSTYDRADEQYF
CDR3 DNA: TGTGCCAGTAGTACCTACGACAGGGCCGACGAGCAGTACTTC

clone size: NA
J gene: TRBJ1-2
V gene: TRBV29-1
CDR3 length: 12
D gene: NA
CDR3 protein: CSVEDPPYGYTF
CDR3 DNA: TGCAGCGTTGAAGATCCTCCTTATGGCTACACCTTC

clone size: NA
J gene: TRBJ1-2
V gene: TRBV27
CDR3 length: 15
D gene: NA
CDR3 protein: CASSLIGQGNYGYTF
CDR3 DNA: TGTGCCAGCAGTTTAATCGGGCAGGGGAACTATGGCTACACCTTC

clone size: NA
J gene: TRBJ1-1
V gene: TRBV28
CDR3 length: 13
D gene: NA
CDR3 protein: CASRSQVNTEAFF
CDR3 DNA: TGTGCCAGCAGATCTCAGGTTAACACTGAAGCTTTCTTT

clone size: NA
J gene: TRBJ1-1
V gene: TRBV29-1
CDR3 length: 17
D gene: NA
CDR3 protein: CSVDGWGLLRGNTEAFF
CDR3 DNA: TGCAGCGTTGACGGATGGGGGCTCCTAAGGGGGAACACTGAAGCTTTCTTT

clone size: NA
J gene: TRBJ1-1
V gene: TRBV21-1
CDR3 length: 17
D gene: NA
CDR3 protein: CASSKLSDREVGTEAFF
CDR3 DNA: TGTGCCAGCAGCAAACTCTCGGACAGGGAGGTTGGGACTGAAGCTTTCTTT

clone size: NA
J gene: TRBJ2-1
V gene: TRBV19
CDR3 length: 16
D gene: TRBD2
CDR3 protein: CASSIIAGGLGNEQFF
CDR3 DNA: TGTGCCAGTAGTATAATAGCGGGGGGGCTGGGCAATGAGCAGTTCTTC

clone size: once
J gene: TRBJ1-1
V gene: TRBV12-3/TRBV12-4
CDR3 length: 13
D gene: NA
CDR3 protein: CASSPTRNTEAFF
CDR3 DNA: TGTGCCAGCAGCCCCACGAGGAACACTGAAGCTTTCTTT

clone size: NA
J gene: TRBJ2-1
V gene: TRBV2
CDR3 length: 11
D gene: NA
CDR3 protein: CASSTGNEQFF
CDR3 DNA: TGTGCCAGCAGTACGGGCAATGAGCAGTTCTTC

clone size: once
J gene: TRBJ1-4
V gene: TRBV10-2
CDR3 length: 14
D gene: TRBD1
CDR3 protein: CASSWTGGDEKLFF
CDR3 DNA: TGCGCCAGCAGTTGGACAGGGGGGGATGAAAAACTGTTTTTT

clone size: NA
J gene: TRBJ1-3
V gene: TRBV7-6
CDR3 length: 13
D gene: NA
CDR3 protein: CASSTDSGDTIYF
CDR3 DNA: TGTGCCAGCAGCACTGACAGTGGAGACACCATATATTTT

clone size: NA
J gene: TRBJ1-4
V gene: TRBV28
CDR3 length: 16
D gene: TRBD1
CDR3 protein: CASSLVRDRGREKLFF
CDR3 DNA: TGTGCCAGCAGTTTGGTCCGGGACAGGGGGCGCGAAAAACTGTTTTTT

clone size: NA
J gene: TRBJ2-3
V gene: TRBV5-1
CDR3 length: 14
D gene: NA
CDR3 protein: CASRGGPPSDTQYF
CDR3 DNA: TGCGCCAGCCGCGGGGGCCCACCTTCAGATACGCAGTATTTT

clone size: few
J gene: TRBJ2-1
V gene: TRBV18
CDR3 length: 15
D gene: TRBD2
CDR3 protein: CASSRLAGLDNEQFF
CDR3 DNA: TGTGCCAGCTCTCGACTAGCGGGGTTGGACAATGAGCAGTTCTTC

clone size: NA
J gene: TRBJ1-6
V gene: TRBV19
CDR3 length: 14
D gene: TRBD1
CDR3 protein: CASHQQGGLTPLHF
CDR3 DNA: TGTGCCAGTCACCAACAGGGGGGGTTAACACCCCTCCACTTT

clone size: NA
J gene: TRBJ2-2
V gene: TRBV27
CDR3 length: 18
D gene: TRBD1
CDR3 protein: CASSLNRGRRLDTGELFF
CDR3 DNA: TGTGCCAGCAGTTTAAACAGGGGGCGTAGGTTAGACACCGGGGAGCTGTTTTTT

clone size: NA
J gene: TRBJ2-3
V gene: TRBV5-1
CDR3 length: 12
D gene: NA
CDR3 protein: CASSSAGDTQYF
CDR3 DNA: TGCGCCAGCAGCTCGGCGGGGGATACGCAGTATTTT

clone size: NA
J gene: TRBJ1-3
V gene: TRBV15
CDR3 length: 16
D gene: NA
CDR3 protein: CATSRDYRGAGNTIYF
CDR3 DNA: TGTGCCACCAGCAGAGATTATCGGGGGGCTGGAAACACCATATATTTT

clone size: NA
J gene: TRBJ2-7
V gene: TRBV6-5
CDR3 length: 15
D gene: NA
CDR3 protein: CASSYSSTGRYEQYF
CDR3 DNA: TGTGCCAGCAGTTACTCGTCGACAGGAAGATACGAGCAGTACTTC

clone size: NA
J gene: TRBJ2-3
V gene: TRBV21-1
CDR3 length: 18
D gene: NA
CDR3 protein: CASSRGAPLAGNTDTQYF
CDR3 DNA: TGTGCCAGCAGCAGGGGGGCCCCACTAGCGGGGAACACAGATACGCAGTATTTT

clone size: NA
J gene: TRBJ1-2
V gene: TRBV29-1
CDR3 length: 12
D gene: TRBD1
CDR3 protein: CSVMGQTYGYTF
CDR3 DNA: TGCAGCGTTATGGGACAGACGTATGGCTACACCTTC

clone size: NA
J gene: TRBJ1-4
V gene: TRBV21-1
CDR3 length: 16
D gene: NA
CDR3 protein: CASSKVFQGFNEKLFF
CDR3 DNA: TGTGCCAGCAGCAAAGTCTTCCAGGGGTTTAATGAAAAACTGTTTTTT

clone size: once
J gene: TRBJ2-7
V gene: TRBV7-9
CDR3 length: 19
D gene: TRBD2
CDR3 protein: CASSPRSSTSGLEAYEQYF
CDR3 DNA: TGTGCCAGCAGCCCCCGGAGTTCGACTAGCGGGCTTGAAGCCTACGAGCAGTACTTC

clone size: NA
J gene: TRBJ1-1
V gene: TRBV6-5
CDR3 length: 15
D gene: TRBD1
CDR3 protein: CALLTWDRGYTEAFF
CDR3 DNA: TGTGCCTTGTTGACCTGGGACAGGGGGTACACTGAAGCTTTCTTT

clone size: NA
J gene: TRBJ1-2
V gene: TRBV20-1
CDR3 length: 11
D gene: NA
CDR3 protein: CSASAPNGYTF
CDR3 DNA: TGCAGTGCTAGTGCCCCAAATGGCTACACCTTC

clone size: NA
J gene: TRBJ1-1
V gene: TRBV18
CDR3 length: 16
D gene: NA
CDR3 protein: CASSQTGPRVGTEAFF
CDR3 DNA: TGTGCCAGCTCACAAACCGGTCCGAGGGTTGGCACTGAAGCTTTCTTT

clone size: NA
J gene: TRBJ2-7
V gene: TRBV28
CDR3 length: 14
D gene: NA
CDR3 protein: CASSFPGIAYEQYF
CDR3 DNA: TGTGCCAGCAGTTTCCCGGGGATAGCCTACGAGCAGTACTTC

clone size: NA
J gene: TRBJ2-7
V gene: TRBV4-1
CDR3 length: 15
D gene: NA
CDR3 protein: CASSQFPSDSYEQYF
CDR3 DNA: TGCGCCAGCAGCCAATTCCCTAGCGACTCCTACGAGCAGTACTTC

clone size: once
J gene: TRBJ2-3
V gene: TRBV6-4
CDR3 length: 13
D gene: NA
CDR3 protein: CASSEQRGDTQYF
CDR3 DNA: TGTGCCAGCAGTGAGCAAAGGGGGGATACGCAGTATTTT

clone size: NA
J gene: TRBJ1-4
V gene: TRBV27
CDR3 length: 14
D gene: NA
CDR3 protein: CASSLLAQGEKLFF
CDR3 DNA: TGTGCCAGCAGTTTACTGGCGCAGGGAGAAAAACTGTTTTTT

clone size: NA
J gene: TRBJ2-5
V gene: TRBV7-9
CDR3 length: 15
D gene: TRBD2
CDR3 protein: CASSTILAGRETQYF
CDR3 DNA: TGTGCCAGCAGCACGATACTAGCGGGAAGGGAGACCCAGTACTTC

clone size: NA
J gene: TRBJ2-7
V gene: TRBV3-1/TRBV3-2
CDR3 length: 12
D gene: NA
CDR3 protein: CASSHLTGEQYF
CDR3 DNA: TGTGCCAGCAGCCACCTGACAGGAGAGCAGTACTTC

clone size: NA
J gene: TRBJ1-4
V gene: TRBV21-1
CDR3 length: 13
D gene: NA
CDR3 protein: CASIGTANEKLFF
CDR3 DNA: TGTGCCAGCATTGGGACAGCTAATGAAAAACTGTTTTTT

clone size: NA
J gene: TRBJ1-1
V gene: TRBV5-1
CDR3 length: 13
D gene: NA
CDR3 protein: CASRHRGNTEAFF
CDR3 DNA: TGCGCCAGCAGGCATAGAGGGAACACTGAAGCTTTCTTT

clone size: once
J gene: TRBJ2-5
V gene: TRBV2
CDR3 length: 13
D gene: NA
CDR3 protein: CASSAGRGETQYF
CDR3 DNA: TGTGCCAGCAGTGCGGGCCGCGGGGAGACCCAGTACTTC

clone size: NA
J gene: TRBJ1-6
V gene: TRBV28
CDR3 length: 14
D gene: TRBD1
CDR3 protein: CASSSTGVFPPLHF
CDR3 DNA: TGTGCCAGCAGCTCGACAGGGGTTTTTCCACCCCTCCACTTT

clone size: NA
J gene: TRBJ2-2
V gene: TRBV24-1
CDR3 length: 17
D gene: NA
CDR3 protein: CATSDLGRSSNTGELFF
CDR3 DNA: TGTGCCACCAGTGATTTGGGGAGGTCCTCGAACACCGGGGAGCTGTTTTTT

clone size: NA
J gene: TRBJ1-2
V gene: TRBV9
CDR3 length: 15
D gene: NA
CDR3 protein: CASSPSTGGNYGYTF
CDR3 DNA: TGTGCCAGCAGCCCGTCGACTGGAGGTAACTATGGCTACACCTTC

clone size: NA
J gene: TRBJ2-1
V gene: TRBV6-2/TRBV6-3
CDR3 length: 18
D gene: TRBD1
CDR3 protein: CASSYPILGQGEYNEQFF
CDR3 DNA: TGTGCCAGCAGTTACCCCATCCTGGGACAGGGAGAATACAATGAGCAGTTCTTC

clone size: NA
J gene: TRBJ2-1
V gene: TRBV19
CDR3 length: 15
D gene: NA
CDR3 protein: CASSIQGWMNDEQFF
CDR3 DNA: TGTGCCAGTAGTATACAGGGATGGATGAACGATGAGCAGTTCTTC

clone size: NA
J gene: TRBJ1-5
V gene: TRBV9
CDR3 length: 15
D gene: TRBD1
CDR3 protein: CASSVGGQLNQPQHF
CDR3 DNA: TGTGCCAGCAGCGTAGGGGGACAGCTCAATCAGCCCCAGCATTTT

clone size: NA
J gene: TRBJ2-1
V gene: TRBV27
CDR3 length: 13
D gene: NA
CDR3 protein: CASSLSIGNEQFF
CDR3 DNA: TGTGCCAGCAGTTTATCGATCGGCAATGAGCAGTTCTTC

clone size: NA
J gene: TRBJ2-7
V gene: TRBV6-5
CDR3 length: 12
D gene: NA
CDR3 protein: CASNRDAYEQYF
CDR3 DNA: TGTGCCAGTAATCGGGATGCCTACGAGCAGTACTTC

clone size: few
J gene: TRBJ2-5
V gene: TRBV29-1
CDR3 length: 13
D gene: TRBD1
CDR3 protein: CSVGQGALETQYF
CDR3 DNA: TGCAGCGTCGGACAGGGGGCATTGGAGACCCAGTACTTC

clone size: NA
J gene: TRBJ1-3
V gene: TRBV4-1
CDR3 length: 16
D gene: NA
CDR3 protein: CASSQDGGSLGNTIYF
CDR3 DNA: TGCGCCAGCAGCCAAGATGGGGGGTCTCTGGGAAACACCATATATTTT

clone size: NA
J gene: TRBJ2-1
V gene: TRBV7-9
CDR3 length: 17
D gene: NA
CDR3 protein: CASSLARGGDTYNEQFF
CDR3 DNA: TGTGCCAGCAGCTTAGCGAGAGGCGGGGATACCTACAATGAGCAGTTCTTC

clone size: NA
J gene: TRBJ1-6
V gene: TRBV5-5
CDR3 length: 16
D gene: NA
CDR3 protein: CASRPTWGGYNSPLHF
CDR3 DNA: TGTGCCAGCAGACCTACGTGGGGGGGATATAATTCACCCCTCCACTTT

clone size: NA
J gene: TRBJ1-1
V gene: TRBV5-4
CDR3 length: 16
D gene: TRBD1
CDR3 protein: CASSLGGAVVNTEAFF
CDR3 DNA: TGTGCCAGCAGCTTAGGGGGCGCGGTGGTGAACACTGAAGCTTTCTTT